The 13 T cell receptor beta chains reported below all come from one sample, sequenced in a study of blood T cells in healthy people across ages (dated by TCRdb to 2013 to 2016). The method was 5' RACE. The reads were generated on an Illumina HiSeq 2500. A second PCR of about 7 to 12 cycles was performed with a sample-barcoded 5' primer and a J-beta primer mix. TCRdb trimmed public reads at Q25 via fastp, called clones via MiXCR and kept in-frame beta chains. Records with the same CDR3 protein are collapsed into one entry carrying the most frequent genes and DNA. Recorded for this sample are roughly 930,000 distinct CDR3 sequences; 48% of them occurred a single time. The top ten clonotypes cover 13% of the sample. The sequencing input was blood. All receptors come from a man aged 25-40 years in good health.

This clonotype came up once. This chain uses TRBV4-3 with TRBJ1-5, with D perhaps TRBD1 (6 bases). Germline loops: CDR1 LGHNA, CDR2 YSLEER. V was trimmed by 3 bases and J by 2 bases, leaving 11 bases between them. The CDR3 length is 15 residues. The DNA of the CDR3 is TGCGCCAGCAGCCAGGTACGACAGGGCAATCAGCCCCAGCATTTT. It encodes CASSQVRQGNQPQHF.

For this clonotype: One end of the junction fails to match germline, which may point to a read error. The chain recombines TRBV5-1 with TRBJ2-3; 10 bases agree with TRBD1. From germline, CDR1 is SGHRS and CDR2 YFSETQ. The CDR3 is 14 amino acids. In DNA form, the CDR3 reads TGCGCCGGCAGCTTGGGACAGGGGATGCATACGCAGTATTTT. Its translation is CAGSLGQGMHTQYF. The variable domain in full, completed from reference TRBV5-1 and TRBJ2-3, reads KAGVTQTPRYLIKTRGQQVTLSCSPISGHRSVSWYQQTPGQGLQFLFEYFSETQRNKGNFPGRFSGRQFSNSRSEMNVSTLELGDSALYLCAGSLGQGMHTQYFGPGTRLTVL.

This chain joins TRBV29-1 and TRBJ1-5, with 8 bases fitting TRBD1. The CDR3 length is 13 residues. Germline loops: CDR1 SQVTM, CDR2 ANQGSEA. J gave up 6 bases and V 8 bases, and 9 bases lay outside the gene matches. The CDR3 bases are TGCAGCACGGCACAGGGGGTTGGTCAGCCCCAGCATTTT. This gives the protein CSTAQGVGQPQHF.

The chain uses TRBV4-1 and TRBJ1-2, with D possibly TRBD1 on 6 matching bases. CDR1 MGHRA and CDR2 YSYEKL come from the germline V gene. The CDR3 is made up of 15 amino acids. V was trimmed by 1 base and J by 8 bases, leaving 17 bases between them. CDR3 in DNA: TGCGCCAGCAGCCAAGTAGGGAACAGGGAGCTGGGCTACACCTTC. Translated, it gives CASSQVGNRELGYTF.

The chain combines TRBV29-1 with TRBJ2-1, with TRBD2 as a possible D gene (5 bases). V lost 6 bases, J lost 5 bases, and 8 bases lay in between. CDR1 is SQVTM, CDR2 ANQGSEA, per germline. There are 11 residues in the CDR3. CDR3 amino acids: CSVGNDNEQFF. Here the CDR3 DNA reads TGCAGCGTCGGGAACGACAATGAGCAGTTCTTC.

Comment on this clonotype: Given a much more abundant clone one base away, this may be a read error. V and J are TRBV7-6 and TRBJ2-5, with D possibly matching TRBD2 (7 bases). The CDR3 is 16 amino acids. V was shortened by 2 bases and J by 11 bases, with 24 bases between the two germline ends. CDR1 and CDR2 from the germline V gene are SGHVS and FNYEAQ. As DNA, the CDR3 is TGTGCCAGCAGCTTATTGGGCGGGGGCCGAACAAGTGAGCAGTACTTC. It is translated as CASSLLGGGRTSEQYF.

This clonotype was counted a few times. The chain combines TRBV6-1 with TRBJ1-1; D remains ambiguous. CDR1 and CDR2 from the germline V gene are MNHNS and SASEGT. V was clipped by 6 bases and J by 1 base, with 6 bases between them. The CDR3 has 12 residues. The CDR3, as DNA: TGTGCCAGCAGGGCCGGGAACACTGAAGCTTTCTTT. Translated, it gives CASRAGNTEAFF.

This clonotype has a handful of counts. This chain joins TRBV5-1 and TRBJ1-1; possible D gene TRBD1, 6 bases. Trimming removed 4 bases at V and 5 bases at J, with 18 bases between. The CDR3 runs to 15 residues. Germline CDR1 is SGHRS and CDR2 is YFSETQ. CDR3 in DNA: TGCGCCAGCAGCCTAGCAGGGACACCGAATACTGAAGCTTTCTTT. Protein product: CASSLAGTPNTEAFF.

This clonotype was found a few times. The V call is TRBV4-2, the J call TRBJ2-5; D uncertain. V lost 1 base and J lost 10, with 7 bases in between. CDR1 and CDR2 (germline): LGHNA, YNFKEQ. The length of the CDR3 is 11 residues. CDR3 sequence reads: CASSQGSIQYF. CDR3 DNA sequence: TGTGCCAGCAGCCAAGGCAGCATCCAGTACTTC.

The J gene is TRBJ2-4, the V gene TRBV7-2, with 13 nucleotides matching TRBD2. V shed 5 bases, J shed 3 bases, and the junction held 10 bases outside the gene matches. Germline assignment: CDR1 SGHTA and CDR2 FQGNSA. This CDR3 has 18 residues. CDR3 coding DNA: TGTGCCAGCAGCCTAGGACTAGCGGGGGAGTTTGGCAAAAACATTCAGTACTTC. This codes for CASSLGLAGEFGKNIQYF. Supplemented by reference TRBV7-2 and TRBJ2-4, the full variable domain reads GAGVSQSPSNKVTEKGKDVELRCDPISGHTALYWYRQSLGQGLEFLIYFQGNSAPDKSGLPSDRFSAERTGGSVSTLTIQRTQQEDSAVYLCASSLGLAGEFGKNIQYFGAGTRLSVL.

This clonotype has just one count. The V call is TRBV24-1, the J call TRBJ2-3, with a weak D call TRBD1 (5 bases). CDR1 and CDR2 from the germline V gene are KGHDR and SFDVKD. The CDR3 is made up of 17 amino acids. Trimming pared 1 base from V and 3 bases from J, leaving 16 bases between. The CDR3, as DNA: TGTGCCACCAGTGATTTTAGGACACTGGAATCGACAGATACGCAGTATTTT. This sequence encodes CATSDFRTLESTDTQYF.

This rearrangement joins TRBV6-5 to TRBJ2-4; TRBD1 matches 8 bases. After removal of 6 bases from V and 6 bases from J, the junction contained 13 bases not matched to a gene. There are 16 residues in the CDR3. The germline V gene encodes CDR1 MNHEY and CDR2 SVGAGI. CDR3 sequence: CASSRTTRGRGNIQYF. CDR3 DNA sequence: TGTGCCAGCAGCCGCACTACCAGGGGGCGCGGAAACATTCAGTACTTC.

This rearrangement joins TRBV7-3 to TRBJ2-3, with a tentative D call TRBD2 (7 bases). This CDR3 has 16 amino acids. V dropped 2 bases and J dropped 1 base, with 13 bases sitting between them. Germline lookup yields CDR1 SGHTA and CDR2 FQGTGA. CDR3 sequence: CASSLGPGGGTDTQYF. CDR3 DNA sequence: TGTGCCAGCAGCTTAGGGCCGGGGGGCGGCACAGATACGCAGTATTTT.